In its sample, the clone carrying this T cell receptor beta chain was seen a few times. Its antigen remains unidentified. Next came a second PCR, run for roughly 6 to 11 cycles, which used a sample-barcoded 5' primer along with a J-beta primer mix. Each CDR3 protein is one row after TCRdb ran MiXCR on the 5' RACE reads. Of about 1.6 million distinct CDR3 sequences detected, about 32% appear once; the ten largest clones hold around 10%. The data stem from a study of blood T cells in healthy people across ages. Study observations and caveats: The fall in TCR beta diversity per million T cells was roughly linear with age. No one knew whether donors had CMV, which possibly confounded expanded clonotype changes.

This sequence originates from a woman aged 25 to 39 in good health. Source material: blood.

The CDR3 here is CSVERFQTQYF. In nucleotides, the CDR3 is TGCAGCGTGGAGCGGTTCCAGACCCAGTACTTC. J is TRBJ2-5 and V is TRBV29-1; D possibly corresponds to TRBD2 (5 bases). Trimming cost V 6 bases and J 6 bases, with 11 bases left between them. Germline V gives CDR1 SQVTM, CDR2 ANQGSEA. CDR3 size: 11 residues.